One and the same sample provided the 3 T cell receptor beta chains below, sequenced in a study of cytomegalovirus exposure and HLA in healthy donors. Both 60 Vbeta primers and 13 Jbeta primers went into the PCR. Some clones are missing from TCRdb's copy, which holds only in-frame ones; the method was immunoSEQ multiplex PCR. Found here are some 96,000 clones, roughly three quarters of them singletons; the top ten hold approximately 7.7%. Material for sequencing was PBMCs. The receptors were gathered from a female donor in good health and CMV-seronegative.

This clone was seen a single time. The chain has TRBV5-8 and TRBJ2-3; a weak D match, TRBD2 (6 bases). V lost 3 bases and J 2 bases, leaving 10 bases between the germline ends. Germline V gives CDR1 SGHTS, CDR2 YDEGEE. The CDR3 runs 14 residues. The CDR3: CASSSGLYTDTQYF. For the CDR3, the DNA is TGTGCCAGCAGCTCGGGACTGTACACAGATACGCAGTATTTT.

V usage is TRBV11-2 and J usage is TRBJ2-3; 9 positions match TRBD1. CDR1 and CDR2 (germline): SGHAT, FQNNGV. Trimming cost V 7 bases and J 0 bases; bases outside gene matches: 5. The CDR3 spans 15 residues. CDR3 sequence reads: CASTLTGGSTDTQYF. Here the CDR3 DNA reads TGTGCCAGCACCCTGACAGGGGGGAGCACAGATACGCAGTATTTT.

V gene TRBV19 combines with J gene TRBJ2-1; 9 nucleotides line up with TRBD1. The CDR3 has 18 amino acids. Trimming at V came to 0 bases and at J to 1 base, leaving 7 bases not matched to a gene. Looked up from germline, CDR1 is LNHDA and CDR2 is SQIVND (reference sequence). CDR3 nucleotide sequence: TGTGCCAGTAGTATAGATTGGGGACAGGGTATGTCCTACAATGAGCAGTTCTTC. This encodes CASSIDWGQGMSYNEQFF.